These T cell receptor beta chains were read from a single sample in a study of T cell responses to AZD1222 COVID-19 vaccine. The repertoire was sequenced with immunoSEQ multiplex PCR; TCRdb's copy has only in-frame clones and lacks some. This sample carries 180,000 or so clones, around 89% of them seen once, and the ten largest clones take 3.5% to 4.5%. The source was peripheral blood, collected 28 days after the second dose of the MenACWY control vaccine. These receptor sequences come from an adult who received the MenACWY meningococcal vaccine as a control. Each CDR3 is given with its conserved first and last residue. D genes are given only for firm matches. Expanded clones are given a class, and other clones once, few, many or no size at all.

v_gene	j_gene	abundance	d_gene	CDR3nt	CDR3aa
TRBV10-3	TRBJ1-1	once	TRBD1	TGTGCCATCACTCCGACAGGGGGGAACACTGAAGCTTTCTTT	CAITPTGGNTEAFF
TRBV30	TRBJ2-6	once	.	TGTGCCTGGAGTGTGACTAGACTCTCTGGGGCCAACGTCCTGACTTTC	CAWSVTRLSGANVLTF
TRBV27	TRBJ2-2	.	.	TGTGCCAGCAGTTTGTTGGGTCCCGGGGAGCTGTTTTTT	CASSLLGPGELFF
TRBV2	TRBJ2-3	few	.	TGTGCCAGCAGTGGGGTAAAGGGTAGGACAGATACGCAGTATTTT	CASSGVKGRTDTQYF
TRBV5-4	TRBJ1-2	.	.	TGTGCCAGCAAAGGGTGGGGATCAAACTATGGCTACACCTTC	CASKGWGSNYGYTF
TRBV3-1/TRBV3-2	TRBJ2-4	.	.	TGTGCCAGCAGCCAAGGAGACCAGGTTCGGTCGGACATTCAGTACTTC	CASSQGDQVRSDIQYF
TRBV6-2/TRBV6-3	TRBJ1-1	.	.	TGTGCCAGCAGTTACGTGTGGAGCACTGAAGCTTTCTTT	CASSYVWSTEAFF
TRBV25-1	TRBJ2-3	.	.	TGTGCCAGCAGAGAGAGCACAGATACGCAGTATTTT	CASRESTDTQYF
TRBV28	TRBJ2-1	.	TRBD2	TGTGCCTCCTACCCGGGAGGGCCAAGAAATGAGCAGTTCTTC	CASYPGGPRNEQFF
TRBV25-1	TRBJ1-2	.	TRBD1	TGTGCCAGCAGTGACCTTGGGACAGGGGGCCATGGCTACACCTTC	CASSDLGTGGHGYTF
TRBV30	TRBJ1-1	.	.	TGTGCCTTGACACCCTCGAACACTGAAGCTTTCTTT	CALTPSNTEAFF
TRBV28	TRBJ2-7	once	.	TGTGCCAGCAGTTCGTTTGGGGGAACCTACGAGCAGTACTTC	CASSSFGGTYEQYF
TRBV27	TRBJ2-7	.	.	TGTGCCAGCAGTTTATCGATGGCTGTCCTGCATTACGAGCAGTACTTC	CASSLSMAVLHYEQYF
TRBV18	TRBJ2-1	.	.	TGTGCCAGCTCACCACCGAGGGGGGCTTTTTACAATGAGCAGTTCTTC	CASSPPRGAFYNEQFF
TRBV2	TRBJ1-1	once	TRBD1	TGTGCCATCAGGGGGGGAGACACTGAAGCTTTCTTT	CAIRGGDTEAFF
TRBV6-5	TRBJ2-7	.	.	TGTGCCATCCAAGAAGGGGGTGCGCATGCCGAGCAGTACTTC	CAIQEGGAHAEQYF
TRBV19	TRBJ1-2	.	.	TGTGCCAGTAGTATTTACGGAGATGGCTACACCTTC	CASSIYGDGYTF
TRBV13	TRBJ1-2	once	.	TGTGCCAGCAGCTCCCCAGGGTATGGCTACACCTTC	CASSSPGYGYTF
TRBV11-2	TRBJ2-5	.	TRBD1	TGTGCCAGCCGGAGAGACAGGGGCCCTCAAGAGACCCAGTACTTC	CASRRDRGPQETQYF
TRBV5-1	TRBJ1-2	.	.	TGCGCCAGCAGCTTGTCAGAAAACTATGGCTACACCTTC	CASSLSENYGYTF
TRBV20-1	TRBJ1-2	.	TRBD1	TGCAGTGCTAGTTCAGGGGGCTATGGCTACACCTTC	CSASSGGYGYTF
TRBV18	TRBJ1-1	.	.	TGTGCCAGCTCACCAGAAGTAACCCAGGAAGCTTTCTTT	CASSPEVTQEAFF
TRBV27	TRBJ1-2	.	.	TGTGCCAGCAGTTTGTCAATCAGGGGCAATGGCTACACCTTC	CASSLSIRGNGYTF
TRBV19	TRBJ1-3	.	.	TGTGCCTCCCACCTTCTGACTGGAAACACCATATATTTT	CASHLLTGNTIYF
TRBV30	TRBJ2-1	.	TRBD2	TGTGCCTGGAGTCCGCTACTAGCGGGAGTGTCGGAGTTCTTC	CAWSPLLAGVSEFF
TRBV5-4	TRBJ1-3	.	.	TGTGCCAGCAGCTTGGAGGCAGGGACTGGAAACACCATATATTTT	CASSLEAGTGNTIYF
TRBV7-9	TRBJ2-7	.	.	TGTGCCAGCACTCCCAATGGGGCCTCCTACGAGCAGTACTTC	CASTPNGASYEQYF
TRBV6-5	TRBJ1-4	.	.	TGTGCCAGCAGTTACTCGACGAGGGGATATGAAAAACTGTTTTTT	CASSYSTRGYEKLFF
TRBV5-1	TRBJ2-6	.	.	TGCGCCAGCAGCTTGGGGGAGCGTGGGCACTCTGGGGCCAACGTCCTGACTTTC	CASSLGERGHSGANVLTF
TRBV27	TRBJ2-7	.	.	TGTGCCAGCAGTTCGACAGGCCGCTCCTACGAGCAGTACTTC	CASSSTGRSYEQYF
TRBV28	TRBJ1-1	.	.	TGTGCCAGCAGTTTATTCCGGATCATGAACACTGAAGCTTTCTTT	CASSLFRIMNTEAFF
TRBV6-6	TRBJ2-1	.	TRBD2	TGTGCCAGCAGTCGACTAGCGGGAGTCGACTCCTACAATGAGCAGTTCTTC	CASSRLAGVDSYNEQFF
TRBV30	TRBJ1-2	.	.	TGTGCCTGGACCAGAGGGGCGCGTGGCTACACCTTC	CAWTRGARGYTF
TRBV4-3	TRBJ2-1	.	TRBD1	TGCGCCAGCAGCCAAGTTTGGACCGGGACAGGGGGGTTTCGGCAGTTCTTC	CASSQVWTGTGGFRQFF
TRBV28	TRBJ2-1	once	.	TGTGCCAGCAGTTTCGGGTGGACCGTGGGGGGGTTCTTC	CASSFGWTVGGFF
TRBV27	TRBJ2-7	.	.	TGTGCCAGCACCTCGACCAGACAGGCCTACGAGCAGTACTTC	CASTSTRQAYEQYF
TRBV25-1	TRBJ1-2	.	.	TGTGCCAGCAGTGAATCAGGCGGCTATGGCTACACCTTC	CASSESGGYGYTF